This passage covers 32 T cell receptor beta chains from one sample sequenced in a study of naive and memory T cell subsets. An equimolar mix of two oligonucleotides served as the beta constant-region primer for TRBC1 and TRBC2. Four rounds of PCR amplified the ligated cDNA using nested alpha and beta constant-region primers plus SP2. MiXCR, run by TCRdb on the UMI-ligation and nested PCR reads, gives a single entry per CDR3 protein. The sample carries 120,000 or so distinct CDR3 sequences, 36% recorded once. The sequenced sample was central memory CD4+ T cells from blood. Every receptor here comes from a human donor in good health.

The chain employs TRBV29-1 and TRBJ2-6; D is ambiguous. The V gene lost 5 bases and the J gene lost 0 bases, with 5 bases spanning the gap. The CDR3 sequence is 13 residues long. Per the germline V gene, CDR1 is SQVTM and CDR2 is ANQGSEA. As DNA, the CDR3 is TGCAGCGTTTCCCCCTCTGGGGCCAACGTCCTGACTTTC. It is translated as CSVSPSGANVLTF.

The CDR3: CASSLWGQGTDTQYF. In DNA form, the CDR3 reads TGTGCCAGCAGTTTATGGGGACAGGGCACAGATACGCAGTATTTT. This sequence joins TRBV28 and TRBJ2-3; 8 nucleotides align to TRBD1. V shed 0 bases and J 1 base; nucleotides not matched to a gene: 0. The germline V gene has CDR1 MDHEN and CDR2 SYDVKM. This CDR3 comprises 15 residues.

In this sample, this clonotype turned up a few times. V is TRBV7-2 and J is TRBJ1-2; maybe TRBD1 (5 bases). Trimming stripped 1 base from V and 4 bases from J, with 16 bases between. The CDR3 is 16 amino acids. Germline V CDR1 and CDR2: SGHTA, FQGNSA. This CDR3 is CASSLGEGLGAYGYTF. In DNA, the CDR3 is TGTGCCAGCAGCTTAGGAGAGGGACTAGGGGCCTATGGCTACACCTTC. The variable domain in full, with the rest retrieved from reference TRBV7-2 and TRBJ1-2, is GAGVSQSPSNKVTEKGKDVELRCDPISGHTALYWYRQSLGQGLEFLIYFQGNSAPDKSGLPSDRFSAERTGGSVSTLTIQRTQQEDSAVYLCASSLGEGLGAYGYTFGSGTRLTVV.

This clonotype showed up just a few times. V is TRBV28 and J is TRBJ1-5; D possibly corresponds to TRBD1 (6 bases). The germline CDR1 and CDR2 sequences are MDHEN and SYDVKM. V was shortened by 8 bases and J by 6 bases, with 17 bases between the two germline ends. The CDR3 is 14 residues long. CDR3 in amino acids: CASWGGLKRQPQHF. As DNA, the CDR3 is TGTGCCAGCTGGGGGGGCTTAAAGCGTCAGCCCCAGCATTTT.

The CDR3 here is CASSLEAGVTSNEQFF. In nucleotides, the CDR3 is TGCGCCAGCAGCTTGGAGGCGGGAGTCACTAGCAATGAGCAGTTCTTC. The V call is TRBV5-1, the J call TRBJ2-1; 7 bases are a match to TRBD2. The CDR3 consists of 16 residues. J gave up 6 bases and V 0 bases, and 9 bases lay outside the gene matches. Germline V CDR1 and CDR2: SGHRS, YFSETQ.

V is TRBV6-2 or TRBV6-3 and J is TRBJ2-1; D perhaps matches TRBD2 (6 bases). V was cut by 2 bases and J by 0 bases, with 11 bases left in between. Germline loops: CDR1 MNHEY, CDR2 SVGEGT. The CDR3 spans 16 residues. The CDR3 sequence is CASSYRERSSYNEQFF. The CDR3 region has the DNA TGTGCCAGCAGTTACCGGGAGAGGAGCTCCTACAATGAGCAGTTCTTC.

There are a few counts of this clonotype. The CDR3: CATLSGANVLTF. CDR3 sequence (DNA): TGTGCTACACTCTCTGGGGCCAACGTCCTGACTTTC. The V gene is TRBV3-1, the J gene TRBJ2-6; unclear D gene. The CDR3 runs 12 residues. Germline V gene lookup returns CDR1 LGHDT and CDR2 YNNKEL (reference sequence). The full variable domain, with the rest looked up from reference TRBV3-1 and TRBJ2-6, is DTAVSQTPKYLVTQMGNDKSIKCEQNLGHDTMYWYKQDSKKFLKIMFSYNNKELIINETVPNRFSPKSPDKAHLNLHINSLELGDSAVYFCATLSGANVLTFGAGSRLTVL.

This clonotype was observed a handful of times. The chain uses TRBV29-1 and TRBJ2-2; perhaps TRBD1 as D (6 bases). The CDR3 loop spans 11 amino acids. CDR1 is SQVTM, CDR2 ANQGSEA, per germline. V was pared by 7 bases and J by 6 bases, with 9 bases between. CDR3 region: CSGRGSGELFF. CDR3 bases: TGCAGCGGCAGGGGTTCCGGGGAGCTGTTTTTT.

This clonotype was counted a single time. The chain couples TRBV2 to TRBJ2-3, with D perhaps matching TRBD1 (5 bases). Looked up from germline, CDR1 is SNHLY and CDR2 is FYNNEI. CDR3 length equals 13 residues. Trimming took off 7 bases at V and 3 bases at J, with 11 bases between the two ends. CDR3 loop: CASNVDRTDTQYF. The CDR3 coding sequence is TGTGCCAGCAACGTCGACAGAACAGATACGCAGTATTTT.

This clonotype was recorded a few times. V gene TRBV6-5 combines with J gene TRBJ2-3; D perhaps matches TRBD2 (6 bases). The CDR3 totals 14 residues. Trimming stripped 2 bases from V and 4 bases from J, with 10 bases between. Germline V CDR1 and CDR2: MNHEY, SVGAGI. The CDR3 reads CASSYLAGSDTQYF. In nucleotides, the CDR3 is TGTGCCAGCAGTTACCTGGCGGGGTCAGATACGCAGTATTTT.

The rearrangement links TRBV6-2 or TRBV6-3 to TRBJ1-1; D is undetermined. The V end lost 6 bases, the J end lost 4 bases, and 6 bases lay between the germline ends. Germline CDR1 MNHEY, CDR2 SVGEGT. The CDR3 contains 11 residues. CDR3 sequence (DNA): TGTGCCAGCAGGGCTTTCACTGAAGCTTTCTTT. Protein product: CASRAFTEAFF.

This clonotype was detected only a few times. This chain uses TRBV20-1 with TRBJ2-7, with D hard to call. Per the germline V gene, CDR1 is DFQATT and CDR2 is SNEGSKA (reference sequence). The CDR3 runs to 12 residues. V lost 3 bases and J lost 4, with 10 bases in between. In DNA, the CDR3 is TGCAGTGCTAGTCGGCGAAGGTACGAGCAGTACTTC. It translates to CSASRRRYEQYF.

This clonotype was counted a few times. The chain employs TRBV6-1 and TRBJ2-1, with TRBD1 identical over 7 bases. Losses at the gene ends were 5 bases for V and 5 bases for J; bases not matched to a gene: 6. This CDR3 is 14 amino acids long. From germline, CDR1 is MNHNS and CDR2 SASEGT. Here the CDR3 DNA reads TGTGCCAGCAGTTCAAGGGGACAGAACAATGAGCAGTTCTTC. Translated, it gives CASSSRGQNNEQFF.

This chain links TRBV5-6 with TRBJ2-1; 13 nucleotides agree with TRBD2. Germline trimming cut 3 bases from V and 0 bases from J; bases unmatched to any gene: 18. The germline gives CDR1 SGHDT, CDR2 YYEEEE. This CDR3 spans 22 amino acids. CDR3: CASSSLHTGLAGVPSSYNEQFF. In DNA form, the CDR3 reads TGTGCCAGCAGCTCACTACACACCGGACTAGCGGGAGTGCCTAGCTCCTACAATGAGCAGTTCTTC.

Ten or more counts support this clonotype. The chain links TRBV20-1 to TRBJ2-5, with 11 bases identical to TRBD2. Germline loops: CDR1 DFQATT, CDR2 SNEGSKA (reference sequence). V shed 6 bases and J 5 bases; nucleotides not matched to a gene: 11. The CDR3 is 15 amino acids. This CDR3 reads CSANPTSGSYETQYF. CDR3 nucleotide sequence: TGCAGTGCCAACCCCACTAGCGGGAGTTATGAGACCCAGTACTTC.

This sequence joins TRBV19 and TRBJ1-1; TRBD1 is a possible D gene (6 bases). This CDR3 is 15 amino acids long. Germline V lookup: CDR1 LNHDA, CDR2 SQIVND (reference sequence). V was shortened by 4 bases and J by 4 bases, with 16 bases between the two germline ends. CDR3 residues: CASSRGGDRGTEAFF. The DNA for the CDR3 is TGTGCCAGTAGTAGGGGGGGCGATCGGGGCACTGAAGCTTTCTTT.

The chain uses TRBV3-1 and TRBJ2-5, with a possible D match to TRBD1 (6 bases). Between the trimmed V and J ends, which lost 6 bases and 5 bases, there was a span of 19 bases. The CDR3 covers 15 residues. Germline assignment: CDR1 LGHDT and CDR2 YNNKEL (reference sequence). CDR3 loop: CASRTGLWGGETQYF. For the CDR3, the DNA is TGTGCCAGCAGGACAGGACTTTGGGGCGGGGAGACCCAGTACTTC.

In its sample, this clonotype was seen many times. V is TRBV5-5 and J is TRBJ2-1, with 8 bases identical to TRBD1. V lost 4 bases and J lost 7; bases outside the gene matches: 7. Germline V CDR1 and CDR2: SGHKS, YYEKEE (reference sequence). This CDR3 region has 14 residues. The CDR3 loop reads CASSTRYRGNEQFF. The CDR3 DNA reads TGTGCCAGCAGCACTAGATACAGGGGGAATGAGCAGTTCTTC.

A remark on this clonotype: At one end, the junction sequence differs from germline, possibly due to a read error. V gene TRBV27 combines with J gene TRBJ2-7; TRBD1 aligns across 8 bases. Germline CDR1 MNHEY, CDR2 SMNVEV (reference sequence). The CDR3 extends over 12 amino acids. CDR3 in DNA: TGTGCCAGCAGGACCTGGACAGGGCCAACTAACTTC. Protein sequence: CASRTWTGPTNF.

Ten or more counts support this clonotype. The genes are TRBV20-1 and TRBJ2-1; D gene ambiguous. The V and J ends lost 0 bases and 7 bases respectively, with 10 bases between them. Germline CDR1 is DFQATT and CDR2 is SNEGSKA (reference sequence). CDR3 size: 13 residues. The CDR3 nucleotides read TGCAGTGCTAGAGATCTGGGTCAGAATGAGCAGTTCTTC. It specifies CSARDLGQNEQFF.

The chain combines TRBV5-6 with TRBJ1-6; no definite D call. Germline CDR1 SGHDT, CDR2 YYEEEE. Trimming left V 0 bases short and J 6 bases short, with 13 bases between. This CDR3 contains 16 residues. The CDR3 reads CASSLVQPRGNSPLHF. The CDR3 nucleotides read TGTGCCAGCAGCTTGGTTCAGCCCCGGGGTAATTCACCCCTCCACTTT.

The CDR3 DNA reads as TGTGCCAGCAGGCCCAGGGGTGTGAACACTGAAGCTTTCTTT. Protein sequence: CASRPRGVNTEAFF. The gene calls are TRBV12-3 or TRBV12-4 and TRBJ1-1, with D possibly TRBD1 on 6 matching bases. This CDR3 spans 14 amino acids. V lost 6 bases and J 0 bases, leaving 11 bases between the germline ends.

The table lists this clonotype with many counts. As DNA, the CDR3 is TGCAGTGCCCCCCGGGGGTTTTACACAGATACGCAGTATTTT. Translation: CSAPRGFYTDTQYF. The gene calls are TRBV20-1 and TRBJ2-3; possibly TRBD2 for D (6 bases). The CDR3 has 14 residues. V was trimmed by 6 bases and J by 2 bases, leaving 15 bases between them. CDR1 is DFQATT and CDR2 is SNEGSKA in the germline V gene (reference sequence).

At least ten counts were recorded for this clonotype. This chain connects TRBV20-1 to TRBJ2-5; no definite D call. The germline CDR1 and CDR2 sequences are DFQATT and SNEGSKA (reference sequence). This CDR3 spans 18 amino acids. V gave up 0 bases and J gave up 1 base, with 21 bases separating them. This CDR3 is CSARDLAGNLLSQETQYF. CDR3 in DNA: TGCAGTGCTAGAGATCTCGCTGGGAACCTTCTAAGCCAAGAGACCCAGTACTTC.

This clonotype was seen a few times. V and J are TRBV30 and TRBJ1-5; 10 bases are shared with TRBD1. The CDR3 totals 14 residues. CDR1 and CDR2 (germline): GTSNPN, SVGIG (reference sequence). The V and J ends lost 3 bases and 6 bases, in that order; junction bases with no gene match: 5. The chain's CDR3 is CAWSQGDRGQPQHF. CDR3 nucleotide sequence: TGTGCCTGGAGCCAAGGGGACAGGGGTCAGCCCCAGCATTTT.

The rearrangement joins TRBV24-1 to TRBJ2-7; 8 bases fit TRBD2. This CDR3 is built from 16 residues. From germline, CDR1 is KGHDR and CDR2 SFDVKD. The V gene end was trimmed by 4 bases and the J gene end by 3 bases; junction bases not matched to a gene: 10. The CDR3 DNA sequence: TGTGCCACCAGTGACAGTCCCGGACGGGGGGGCTACGAGCAGTACTTC. Translation gives CATSDSPGRGGYEQYF.

This clonotype appeared a few times. V gene TRBV20-1 combines with J gene TRBJ1-3; 8 nucleotides align to TRBD1. This CDR3 is 14 amino acids long. V lost 5 bases and J lost 0; bases outside the gene matches: 3. CDR1 and CDR2 (germline): DFQATT, SNEGSKA (reference sequence). CDR3 sequence reads: CSADTGGSGNTIYF. In DNA, the CDR3 is TGCAGTGCTGACACAGGGGGCTCTGGAAACACCATATATTTT.

This clonotype was recorded at least ten times. The chain has TRBV7-2 and TRBJ2-3, with D uncertain. Between the trimmed V and J ends, which lost 2 bases and 4 bases, there was a span of 4 bases. The CDR3 runs to 12 residues. The germline V gene encodes CDR1 SGHTA and CDR2 FQGNSA. As DNA, the CDR3 is TGTGCCAGCAGCTTATCCCCAGATACGCAGTATTTT. Residues: CASSLSPDTQYF.

The genes are TRBV5-8 and TRBJ1-2; D is perhaps TRBD1 (6 bases). Deletions cut 0 bases from V and 5 bases from J, with 8 bases between. This CDR3 is built from 13 residues. Looked up from germline, CDR1 is SGHTS and CDR2 is YDEGEE. The CDR3 protein is CASSLDRAYGYTF. The CDR3 nucleotides read TGTGCCAGCAGCTTGGACAGGGCGTATGGCTACACCTTC.

This rearrangement joins TRBV4-1 to TRBJ2-5; TRBD2 aligns across 9 bases. Germline V lookup: CDR1 MGHRA, CDR2 YSYEKL. Trimming cost V 0 bases and J 2 bases; bases outside gene matches: 10. The CDR3 is made up of 18 amino acids. CDR3 nucleotides: TGCGCCAGCAGCCAAGATTGGCGGGAGGGCCAGTTTCAAGAGACCCAGTACTTC. It yields the protein CASSQDWREGQFQETQYF.

This clonotype was counted only a few times. The chain uses TRBV9 and TRBJ2-3; no clear D gene. The length of the CDR3 is 14 residues. Trimming took off 0 bases at V and 6 bases at J, with 11 bases between the two ends. Germline CDR1 is SGDLS and CDR2 is YYNGEE. CDR3 in amino acids: CASSVDVLGDTQYF. The CDR3 nucleotides are TGTGCCAGCAGCGTAGATGTCCTGGGGGATACGCAGTATTTT. Full variable domain (rest looked up from reference TRBV9 and TRBJ2-3): DSGVTQTPKHLITATGQRVTLRCSPRSGDLSVYWYQQSLDQGLQFLIQYYNGEERAKGNILERFSAQQFPDLHSELNLSSLELGDSALYFCASSVDVLGDTQYFGPGTRLTVL.

This chain connects TRBV6-1 to TRBJ2-1; TRBD2 agrees at 12 bases. The CDR3 consists of 13 residues. Germline V gives CDR1 MNHNS, CDR2 SASEGT. V was clipped by 6 bases and J by 7 bases; unmatched bases: 1. The CDR3 DNA reads TGTGCCAGCAGGACTAGCGGGAGTAATGAGCAGTTCTTC. This encodes CASRTSGSNEQFF.